The entry that follows covers one T cell receptor (beta chain) sequence. Its specificity is not known. This sample is part of a study of identical twins. Whole-study results and caveats: The conclusions drew on cross-sectional statistical analysis instead of tracking the same donors. Partial confounding of zero-insertion analyses by invariant MAIT and iNKT cells was possible. While abundant cord blood beta clonotypes carried fewer insertions, memory repertoires showed no such pattern.

V shed 9 bases and J shed 0 bases, with 15 bases lying between them. The germline V gene encodes CDR1 SNHLY and CDR2 FYNNEI. The CDR3 extends over 14 amino acids. TCRdb ran MiXCR on the 5' RACE reads and lists one entry per CDR3 protein. The repertoire holds 500,000 to 600,000 distinct CDR3 sequences, less than 25% seen once, with about 0.99% in the top ten. This sample was shared with a second study, whose subject was T cells expressing NK-cell markers.

The source of this sequence is a woman aged 18-29 years in good health. Sequenced: CD4+ T cells sorted from blood. V usage is TRBV2 and J usage is TRBJ2-7; maybe TRBD1 (6 bases). The CDR3 region has the DNA TGTGCCAGTCAGGGGCCCAGGAGCTCCTACGAGCAGTACTTC. Translation gives CASQGPRSSYEQYF.